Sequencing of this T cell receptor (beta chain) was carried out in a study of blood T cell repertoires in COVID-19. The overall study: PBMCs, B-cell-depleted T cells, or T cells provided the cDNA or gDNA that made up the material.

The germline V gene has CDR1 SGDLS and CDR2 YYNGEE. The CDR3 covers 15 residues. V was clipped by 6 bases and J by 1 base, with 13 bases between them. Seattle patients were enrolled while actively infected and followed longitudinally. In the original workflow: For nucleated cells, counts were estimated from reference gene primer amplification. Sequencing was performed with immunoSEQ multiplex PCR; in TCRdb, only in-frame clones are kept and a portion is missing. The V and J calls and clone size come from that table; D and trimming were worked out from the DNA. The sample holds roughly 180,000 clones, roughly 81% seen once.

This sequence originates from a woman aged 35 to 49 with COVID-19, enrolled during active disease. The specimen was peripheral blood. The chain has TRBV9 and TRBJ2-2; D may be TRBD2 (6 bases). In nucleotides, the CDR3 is TGTGCCAGCAATCGGGCGGGAATGAACACCGGGGAGCTGTTTTTT. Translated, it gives CASNRAGMNTGELFF.